The clone carrying this TCR beta chain was detected only a few times. Its antigen is not identified. The sample is drawn from a study of blood T cells in healthy people across ages. Germline V gives CDR1 MNHEY, CDR2 SVGEGT. This CDR3 is built from 13 residues. With 4 bases removed from V and 2 bases from J, the gap between germline ends came to 9 bases. PCR was performed a second time for about 7 to 11 cycles using a sample-barcoded 5' primer and a J-beta primer mix. A single record per CDR3 protein comes from TCRdb applying MiXCR to the 5' RACE reads. The profile covers around 820,000 distinct CDR3 sequences, with 20% to 30% appearing a single time and 3% to 4.5% taken by the ten largest. Study results and caveats: A strong correlation was found between TCR beta diversity and the percentage of naive T cells.

The same data also went into a second study, on T cells of mothers and their children. This second report adds: The yield was over 8.5 million TCR beta CDR3 reads from each mother and a few million from each child.

V usage is TRBV6-2 or TRBV6-3 and J usage is TRBJ2-7, with unresolved D. This TCR derives from a boy aged 10-17 years in good health. Sequencing was carried out using blood. The DNA of the CDR3 is TGTGCCAGCAGTTTTTTCGAAACCTACGAGCAGTACTTC. Translating it yields CASSFFETYEQYF.